This TCR beta chain was sequenced during a study of esophageal squamous cell carcinoma under preoperative chemotherapy. About the study: Both tumor-infiltrating lymphocytes and peripheral blood T cells were profiled. General study findings and limits: Abundant clones tended to shrink rather than expand after paclitaxel-nedaplatin.

This clonotype showed up just a few times. Its antigen is not known. A read error is possible here, since a much larger clone lies one base away. Per germline, CDR1 ENHRY and CDR2 SYGVKD. The germline V and J ends were trimmed by 3 bases and 13 bases, with 19 bases remaining between them. This CDR3 has 14 amino acids. As to time point: before preoperative PTX-NDP chemotherapy. TCRdb re-called the PCR reads through MiXCR, storing one row per CDR3 protein. The table lists about 15,000 distinct CDR3 sequences, around 47% of them singletons, with 25% to 35% in the top ten. Sampling took place from a patient given preoperative chemotherapy. V and J are TRBV10-3 and TRBJ2-1; TRBD1 might be the D (5 bases). This clonotype was obtained from a human donor with esophageal squamous cell carcinoma. The donor label of this sample is uncertain. For the CDR3, the DNA is TGTGCCATCAGTGAATTGTGGGGCGCCGAGACCCAGTTCTTC. Its translation is CAISELWGAETQFF.